The TCR beta chain described here comes from a study of blood T cell repertoires in COVID-19. Study-level information: The United States, Italy and Spain provided the acute and convalescent COVID-19 samples. Sources were T cells, B-cell-depleted T cells, or PBMCs; the material itself was cDNA or gDNA.

The CDR3 totals 13 residues. CDR1 and CDR2 (germline): SGHTA, FQGTGA. J lost 4 bases, V lost 5 bases, and 4 bases had no gene match. As originally analysed: Estimation of nucleated cell counts was performed using reference gene primer amplification. The protocol was immunoSEQ multiplex PCR, while the TCRdb copy is restricted to in-frame clones and leaves out a portion. V and J calls and clone size come straight from that table; D and trimming were deduced from the DNA. In the table there are over 150,000 clones, about 85% of which are singletons. Recruited during active infection, patients (from Seattle) were subsequently followed longitudinally.

The receptor's source is a man in his fifties or sixties with COVID-19, enrolled during active disease. The chain is built from TRBV7-3 and TRBJ2-5, with 7 positions matching TRBD1. The sample was peripheral blood. CDR3 DNA sequence: TGTGCCAGCAGCCTGGGACAGTTAGAGACCCAGTACTTC. Protein sequence: CASSLGQLETQYF.